This section outlines one T cell receptor (beta chain) sequence together with its context. One entry per CDR3 protein results from TCRdb running MiXCR on the reads. Of around 740,000 distinct CDR3 sequences listed, roughly 36% are singletons. These data come from a study of T cell repertoires in cytomegalovirus infection. Study-level information: Signatures in public TCR beta sequences pointed to both CMV infection and matching HLA type.

The germline V and J ends were trimmed by 4 bases and 0 bases, with 11 bases remaining between them. The length of the CDR3 is 15 residues. Germline V gives CDR1 MDHEN, CDR2 SYDVKM. This clonotype originated in a human donor in good health (CMV status not recorded). Some clones in this sample may be carry-over from other donors' samples. The chain combines TRBV28 with TRBJ2-3, with D hard to call. Sequencing was performed on PBMCs. CDR3 sequence reads: CASSSEVPSTDTQYF. For the CDR3, the DNA is TGTGCCAGCAGTTCAGAAGTTCCTAGCACAGATACGCAGTATTTT.